This TCR beta chain appears in the sequencing data of a study of blood T cell repertoires in COVID-19. Study members were between about 18 and 95 years old and lived in around 24 US regions. Researchers sorted participants into cohorts using their self-reported clinical history. Recovered status in Cohort 3 required two negative PCRs, clearance, or symptom resolution. Sequencing used immunoSEQ multiplex PCR; TCRdb keeps in-frame clones, though not all of them. The table includes 250,000 to 350,000 clones, 90% detected once. Sequenced input: PBMCs or T cells enriched from blood (not recorded which). This TCR was recovered from a woman younger than 45 who had recovered from COVID-19.

The CDR3 DNA reads as TGCGCCAGCAGCTGGGACAGGAGTAACACCGGGGAGCTGTTTTTT. Residues: CASSWDRSNTGELFF. The chain employs TRBV5-1 and TRBJ2-2; TRBD1 matches at 8 bases. The CDR3 consists of 15 residues. Unmatched junction bases numbered 3, after V lost 3 bases and J lost 2 bases. Germline V gives CDR1 SGHRS, CDR2 YFSETQ. The full variable domain, in which reference TRBV5-1 and TRBJ2-2 provide the parts outside the CDR3, is KAGVTQTPRYLIKTRGQQVTLSCSPISGHRSVSWYQQTPGQGLQFLFEYFSETQRNKGNFPGRFSGRQFSNSRSEMNVSTLELGDSALYLCASSWDRSNTGELFFGEGSRLTVL.